This T cell receptor beta chain emerged from a study of T cells after somatic rescue of genetic block. Germline CDR1 is LGHNA and CDR2 is YNFKEQ. The CDR3 extends over 15 amino acids. V was clipped by 4 bases and J by 5 bases, with 12 bases between them. Using immunoSEQ multiplex PCR, the repertoire was profiled, and TCRdb retains in-frame clones only, with some absent. The profile covers around 64,000 clones, with about 91% appearing a single time and under 4% taken by the ten largest. Sequences were obtained from peripheral blood mononuclear cells (PBMCs). The chain uses TRBV4-2 and TRBJ1-6; D gene ambiguous. The TCR originated in a man aged 35 to 55. DNA for the CDR3: TGTGCCAGCAGCCCTGGAGGGCAGCATAATTCACCCCTCCACTTT. Translation gives CASSPGGQHNSPLHF.